One sample yielded the 12 T cell receptor beta chains listed below, sequenced in a study of PD-L1 blockade in urothelial cancer. Time point reported: pretreatment peripheral blood. Produced via immunoSEQ multiplex PCR; TCRdb's table is partial and in-frame only. The repertoire holds 70,000 to 100,000 clones, with 84% as singletons. The material was PBMCs, obtained around atezolizumab (anti-PD-L1) treatment. These receptors were taken from a man aged 55 to 70 with urothelial cancer.

The chain couples TRBV30 to TRBJ1-6; tentatively, D is TRBD1 (6 bases). The CDR3 is 15 amino acids. Germline V gene sequence: CDR1 GTSNPN, CDR2 SVGIG (reference sequence). V lost 0 bases to trimming and J lost 7 bases, with 13 bases between them. The CDR3 coding sequence is TGTGCCTGGAGTGTATCAATACAGGGAAATTCACCCCTCCACTTT. Its protein is CAWSVSIQGNSPLHF.

The chain has TRBV6-1 and TRBJ1-5; unclear D gene. The length of the CDR3 is 15 residues. Trimming took off 5 bases at V and 0 bases at J, with 11 bases between the two ends. Germline CDR1 reads MNHNS; CDR2 reads SASEGT. The CDR3 reads CASSSIPYSNQPQHF. The DNA of the CDR3 is TGTGCCAGCAGTAGCATCCCCTATAGCAATCAGCCCCAGCATTTT.

This sequence joins TRBV21-1 and TRBJ1-2; the DNA was not used to check the table's D call, TRBD1. TRBV21-1 is a pseudogene. The CDR3 totals 15 residues. CDR3 sequence: CASSARDRFFYGYTF. The CDR3 region has the DNA TGTGCCAGCAGCGCCCGGGACAGATTTTTCTATGGCTACACCTTC.

This rearrangement joins TRBV16 to TRBJ2-2; the D is unclear. The ends were cut back, 0 bases at V and 1 base at J, with 6 bases in the middle. This CDR3 is 15 amino acids long. Germline CDR1 is KGHSY and CDR2 is FQNENV. The CDR3 sequence is CASSQSTWNTGELFF. For the CDR3, the DNA is TGTGCCAGCAGCCAATCGACTTGGAACACCGGGGAGCTGTTTTTT.

In DNA form, the CDR3 reads TGTGCCAGCAGTTTAGAATGGCAGGGAGGGGCTGGCTACACCTTC. This codes for CASSLEWQGGAGYTF. This chain connects TRBV28 to TRBJ1-2; tentative D call: TRBD1 (5 bases). This CDR3 has 15 residues. Trimming cost V 2 bases and J 7 bases, with 17 bases left between them. Germline CDR1 reads MDHEN; CDR2 reads SYDVKM.

The chain recombines TRBV25-1 with TRBJ2-1; a weak D match, TRBD1 (5 bases). Germline-derived CDR1 and CDR2 are MGHDK and SYGVNS. This CDR3 is 15 amino acids long. V lost 3 bases to trimming and J lost 3 bases, with 12 bases between them. The CDR3 DNA reads as TGTGCCAGCAGTGAGAGTCAGGGATACTACAATGAGCAGTTCTTC. Protein sequence: CASSESQGYYNEQFF. The entire variable domain, with the rest obtained from reference TRBV25-1 and TRBJ2-1, is as follows: EADIYQTPRYLVIGTGKKITLECSQTMGHDKMYWYQQDPGMELHLIHYSYGVNSTEKGDLSSESTVSRIRTEHFPLTLESARPSHTSQYLCASSESQGYYNEQFFGPGTRLTVL.

This clone was seen just once. This chain connects TRBV28 to TRBJ2-5; a possible D gene is TRBD2 (7 bases). The CDR3 is 17 amino acids. Germline CDR1 is MDHEN and CDR2 is SYDVKM. Trimming stripped 6 bases from V and 1 base from J, with 21 bases between. CDR3 amino acids: CASSPRGASTSQETQYF. CDR3 nucleotide sequence: TGTGCCAGCAGCCCTCGGGGGGCCTCCACCTCCCAAGAGACCCAGTACTTC.

This chain uses TRBV5-4 with TRBJ1-6; 10 nucleotides align to TRBD1. Germline loops: CDR1 SGHNT, CDR2 YYREEE (reference sequence). The ends lost 3 bases at V and 2 bases at J; junction bases unmatched: 2. CDR3 length: 16 amino acids. CDR3 coding DNA: TGTGCCAGCAGCTGGGGACAGGGGACCTATAATTCACCCCTCCACTTT. This translates into CASSWGQGTYNSPLHF.

This sequence joins TRBV12-1 and TRBJ1-3. TRBV12-1 is described as a pseudogene. CDR3 length: 15 residues. The chain's CDR3 is CASSSNLRFANTIYF. For the CDR3, the DNA is TGTGCCAGCAGCTCCAACCTAAGATTTGCAAACACCATATATTTT.

The chain carries TRBV29-1 and TRBJ2-7, with 7 bases lining up with TRBD2. V shed 4 bases and J 5 bases; nucleotides not matched to a gene: 8. The length of the CDR3 is 13 residues. Germline CDR1 and CDR2: SQVTM and ANQGSEA. The CDR3 coding sequence is TGCAGCGTTGCGGGGGGTGTGGGAGACGAGCAGTACTTC. Translating it yields CSVAGGVGDEQYF.

Only one count was recorded for this clone. V gene TRBV28 combines with J gene TRBJ2-7; 12 positions agree with TRBD2. V was pared by 7 bases and J by 6 bases, with 10 bases of the junction left unmatched. The CDR3 length is 15 residues. Germline V gene sequence: CDR1 MDHEN, CDR2 SYDVKM. The CDR3 DNA reads as TGTGCCAGCAACCTTCCTAGCGGGAGGGCCGCCGAGCAGTACTTC. Its translation: CASNLPSGRAAEQYF.

In this sample, this clone turned up a few times. V is TRBV6-1 and J is TRBJ1-5; tentatively, D is TRBD1 (5 bases). This CDR3 has 13 residues. V lost 10 bases to trimming and J lost 5 bases, with 15 bases between them. Germline-derived CDR1 and CDR2 are MNHNS and SASEGT. In DNA, the CDR3 is TGTGCCACAGCAGGGCAGGGCGATCAGCCCCAGCATTTT. Protein: CATAGQGDQPQHF.